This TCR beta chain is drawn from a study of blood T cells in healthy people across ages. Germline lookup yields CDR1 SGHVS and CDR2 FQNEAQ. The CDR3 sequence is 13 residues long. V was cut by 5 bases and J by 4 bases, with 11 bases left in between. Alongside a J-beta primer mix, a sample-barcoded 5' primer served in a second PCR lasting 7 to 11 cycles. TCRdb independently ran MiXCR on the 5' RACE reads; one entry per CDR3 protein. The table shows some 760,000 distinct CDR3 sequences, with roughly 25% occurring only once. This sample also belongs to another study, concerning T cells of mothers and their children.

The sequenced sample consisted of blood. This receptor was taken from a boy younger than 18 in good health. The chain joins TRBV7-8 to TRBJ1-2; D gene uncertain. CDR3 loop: CASSKDVAYGYTF. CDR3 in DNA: TGTGCCAGCAGCAAGGACGTAGCCTATGGCTACACCTTC.